This paragraph reports one T cell receptor beta chain. Its antigen is still unknown. This sample was taken from a study of CD8 T cells in ankylosing spondylitis. By quantitative 5'-RACE with molecular barcodes, the TCR beta libraries were made. From the 5' RACE reads, TCRdb called clonotypes with MiXCR, one entry per CDR3 protein. The sample has roughly 130,000 distinct CDR3 sequences, roughly 7.7% seen once. Points from the study as a whole: Disease-linked clones were reportedly significantly enriched in matched ankylosing spondylitis synovial fluid.

The origin of this receptor is a male donor with ankylosing spondylitis. What was sequenced was synovial fluid, either unsorted or a sorted T cell fraction (not recorded which).

The CDR3 nucleotides are TGTGCCACCAGCTGGGCTCAGTCCGCGAACACCGGGGAGCTGTTTTTT. This encodes CATSWAQSANTGELFF. The V call is TRBV24-1, the J call TRBJ2-2; D is uncertain. CDR1 is KGHDR, CDR2 SFDVKD, per germline. Trimming pared 7 bases from V and 0 bases from J, leaving 14 bases between. This CDR3 is 16 amino acids long.